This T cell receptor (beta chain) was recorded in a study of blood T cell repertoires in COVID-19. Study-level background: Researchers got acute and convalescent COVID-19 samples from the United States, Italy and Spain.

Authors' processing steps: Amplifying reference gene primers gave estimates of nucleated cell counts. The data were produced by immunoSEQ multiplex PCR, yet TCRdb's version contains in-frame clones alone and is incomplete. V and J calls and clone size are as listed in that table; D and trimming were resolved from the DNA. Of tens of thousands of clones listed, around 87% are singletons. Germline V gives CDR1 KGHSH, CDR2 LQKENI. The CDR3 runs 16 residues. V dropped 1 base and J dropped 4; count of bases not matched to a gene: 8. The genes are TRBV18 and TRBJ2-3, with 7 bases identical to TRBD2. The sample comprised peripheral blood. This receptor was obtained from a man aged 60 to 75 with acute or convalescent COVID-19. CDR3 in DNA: TGTGCCAGCTCACCACGGTCCTATGCGGGGGCAGATACGCAGTATTTT. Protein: CASSPRSYAGADTQYF.